The rows below give T cell receptor beta chains drawn from one sample of a study of blood T cells in healthy people across ages. TCRdb called the 5' RACE reads again in MiXCR, with one record for every CDR3 protein. The table has fewer than 1 million distinct CDR3 sequences, 40% to 50% seen once. The sample taken for sequencing was blood. The receptors here all came from a man aged 55 to 70 in good health. The CDR3 runs from the conserved cysteine through the conserved F or W. D genes are given only for firm matches. Clone size, where shown, is once, few, many, or a class for clones that have expanded.

abundance	j_gene	v_gene	d_gene	CDR3aa	CDR3nt
few	TRBJ2-1	TRBV7-9	TRBD2	CASSLPRRLAGGRNEQFF	TGTGCCAGCAGCTTACCGCGACGACTAGCGGGGGGGAGGAATGAGCAGTTCTTC
-	TRBJ1-5	TRBV10-2	-	CASSESGRGVQPQHF	TGCGCCAGCAGTGAGTCGGGGAGGGGTGTTCAGCCCCAGCATTTT
-	TRBJ1-2	TRBV24-1	-	CATSDLGVNYGYTF	TGTGCCACCAGTGATTTGGGAGTTAACTATGGCTACACCTTC
-	TRBJ2-7	TRBV20-1	TRBD1	CSASPKRTGRFVTYEQYF	TGCAGTGCTAGCCCAAAGAGGACAGGGAGGTTCGTAACCTACGAGCAGTACTTC
-	TRBJ2-1	TRBV20-1	TRBD2	CSARVAGEDNEQFF	TGCAGTGCTAGGGTAGCGGGGGAGGACAATGAGCAGTTCTTC
-	TRBJ1-6	TRBV5-1	TRBD1	CASSLWTGGSPLHF	TGCGCCAGCAGCTTGTGGACAGGGGGATCACCCCTCCACTTT
many	TRBJ2-4	TRBV6-5	-	CASSDSGVAKNIQYF	TGTGCCAGCAGCGACTCAGGGGTAGCCAAAAACATTCAGTACTTC
once	TRBJ2-5	TRBV29-1	-	CSTRHGGVVETQYF	TGCAGCACCCGACACGGGGGTGTTGTGGAGACCCAGTACTTC
-	TRBJ2-7	TRBV4-3	-	CASSREGGQGGYEQYF	TGCGCCAGCAGCCGCGAAGGAGGGCAGGGAGGATACGAGCAGTACTTC
few	TRBJ2-1	TRBV7-9	-	CASSRSGTGVSKEQFF	TGTGCCAGCAGCCGTAGCGGGACAGGAGTGTCAAAGGAGCAGTTCTTC
-	TRBJ2-1	TRBV3-1	-	CASSPRTGRARNEQFF	TGTGCCAGCAGCCCCAGGACAGGGAGGGCGCGGAATGAGCAGTTCTTC
-	TRBJ2-3	TRBV18	-	CASSVPDRGTDTQYF	TGTGCCAGCTCAGTCCCAGACAGAGGCACAGATACGCAGTATTTT
many	TRBJ2-1	TRBV27	-	CASSLIYYNEQFF	TGTGCCAGCAGTTTAATCTACTACAATGAGCAGTTCTTC
few	TRBJ1-1	TRBV6-1	-	CATQGLNTEAFF	TGTGCCACCCAGGGACTGAACACTGAAGCTTTCTTT
few	TRBJ2-2	TRBV7-2	-	CASSLHSASGELFF	TGTGCCAGCAGCTTACACTCCGCGAGCGGGGAGCTGTTTTTT
-	TRBJ1-1	TRBV5-5	-	CASSSGHRAGSEAFF	TGTGCCAGCAGCTCGGGGCATCGAGCAGGGTCTGAAGCTTTCTTT
few	TRBJ2-5	TRBV18	-	CASSPPWETQETQYF	TGTGCCAGCTCACCACCGTGGGAGACCCAAGAGACCCAGTACTTC
-	TRBJ2-1	TRBV29-1	-	CRTQGPLDNEQFF	TGCAGGACGCAGGGGCCCTTGGACAATGAGCAGTTCTTC
few	TRBJ2-2	TRBV5-1	-	CASSRGNTGELFF	TGCGCCAGCAGTCGGGGGAACACCGGGGAGCTGTTTTTT
-	TRBJ1-4	TRBV6-1	-	CASRVGPGSEKLFF	TGTGCCAGCAGAGTAGGACCGGGAAGTGAAAAACTGTTTTTT
-	TRBJ1-1	TRBV20-1	-	CSASPPGFLGTEAFF	TGCAGTGCTAGCCCTCCAGGGTTTTTGGGCACTGAAGCTTTCTTT
-	TRBJ2-1	TRBV10-3	-	CAISGGENSYNEQFF	TGTGCCATCAGTGGCGGGGAAAACTCCTACAATGAGCAGTTCTTC
-	TRBJ2-7	TRBV10-3	TRBD1	CAIRGQADEQYF	TGTGCCATCAGGGGACAGGCCGACGAGCAGTACTTC
few	TRBJ2-7	TRBV6-5	TRBD1	CASKGQGSHEQYF	TGTGCCTCTAAGGGACAGGGTTCCCACGAGCAGTACTTC
-	TRBJ2-1	TRBV7-8	-	CASSPRGSYEQFF	TGTGCCAGCAGTCCCAGGGGCTCGTACGAGCAGTTCTTC
-	TRBJ1-2	TRBV19	-	CASSTAGTYVNYGYTF	TGTGCCAGTAGTACAGCAGGGACCTATGTAAACTATGGCTACACCTTC
few	TRBJ2-3	TRBV7-3	-	CASSLLGPASTDTQYF	TGTGCCAGCAGCTTATTGGGTCCGGCTAGCACAGATACGCAGTATTTT
-	TRBJ2-7	TRBV5-4	-	CASSLGLQDSYEQYF	TGTGCCAGCAGCCTGGGACTGCAAGACTCCTACGAGCAGTACTTC
once	TRBJ2-6	TRBV3-1	-	CTSSQTGHGANVLTF	TGTACCAGCAGCCAAACAGGGCATGGGGCCAACGTCCTGACTTTC
few	TRBJ2-3	TRBV9	-	CASSPRVGTQYF	TGTGCCAGCAGCCCGAGGGTTGGTACGCAGTATTTT
few	TRBJ2-5	TRBV7-3	TRBD1	CASSRQGAGTQYF	TGTGCCAGCAGCCGACAGGGGGCCGGGACCCAGTACTTC
few	TRBJ2-4	TRBV7-2	TRBD1	CASSMGQGKNIQYF	TGTGCCAGCAGCATGGGACAGGGAAAAAACATTCAGTACTTC
-	TRBJ2-5	TRBV20-1	-	CSARDLAEGQYF	TGCAGTGCTAGAGATTTAGCGGAGGGGCAGTACTTC
-	TRBJ2-3	TRBV20-1	TRBD2	CSPVLASDTQYF	TGCAGTCCCGTACTAGCGTCAGATACGCAGTATTTT
-	TRBJ2-5	TRBV6-1	TRBD1	CASSRQGFYETQYF	TGTGCCAGCAGTCGACAGGGATTTTATGAGACCCAGTACTTC
few	TRBJ1-6	TRBV11-1	TRBD1	CASSLPVTGAESSSYNSPLHF	TGTGCCAGCAGCTTACCAGTGACAGGGGCCGAATCCAGCTCCTATAATTCACCCCTCCACTTT
-	TRBJ1-6	TRBV5-5	-	CASSLVLVYGRREPLHF	TGTGCCAGCAGCTTGGTGTTGGTATACGGCAGAAGGGAACCCCTCCACTTT
few	TRBJ2-1	TRBV12-5	-	CASGLFSGGGLIYNEQFF	TGTGCTAGTGGTTTGTTCTCTGGCGGGGGCCTTATCTACAATGAGCAGTTCTTC
-	TRBJ1-1	TRBV5-1	-	CAGSPDRTRMNTEAFF	TGCGCCGGCAGCCCTGACAGGACTCGAATGAACACTGAAGCTTTCTTT
-	TRBJ2-5	TRBV20-1	TRBD1	CSARELKGQGMETQYF	TGCAGTGCTAGAGAGCTTAAGGGACAGGGTATGGAGACCCAGTACTTC
-	TRBJ2-3	TRBV27	TRBD2	CASRIKGLAFHTQYF	TGTGCCAGCAGAATAAAGGGACTAGCGTTTCATACGCAGTATTTT
-	TRBJ2-1	TRBV24-1	-	CATSVGGNEQFF	TGTGCCACCAGTGTCGGGGGTAATGAGCAGTTCTTC
-	TRBJ2-1	TRBV29-1	-	CSVEERTAYEQFF	TGCAGCGTTGAGGAACGGACGGCGTATGAGCAGTTCTTC
-	TRBJ1-5	TRBV18	TRBD1	CASSLQGAGFSNQPQHF	TGTGCCAGCTCACTCCAGGGGGCAGGGTTCAGCAATCAGCCCCAGCATTTT
-	TRBJ2-6	TRBV11-3	-	CASSLIFQSVGLANVLTF	TGTGCCAGCAGCTTAATCTTCCAGAGTGTGGGTTTGGCCAACGTCCTGACTTTC
few	TRBJ2-7	TRBV6-2/TRBV6-3	-	CASSYSSLNYEQYF	TGTGCCAGCAGTTACTCCTCCCTCAACTACGAGCAGTACTTC
-	TRBJ2-6	TRBV7-2	-	CASSLTASSGANVLTF	TGTGCCAGCAGCTTAACAGCTAGCTCTGGGGCCAACGTCCTGACTTTC
few	TRBJ2-5	TRBV7-2	-	CASNIGSGGVQETQYF	TGTGCCAGCAACATCGGAAGTGGGGGCGTCCAAGAGACCCAGTACTTC
-	TRBJ2-5	TRBV5-1	TRBD1	CASSLAWTGETQYF	TGCGCCAGCAGCTTGGCCTGGACAGGGGAGACCCAGTACTTC
few	TRBJ2-7	TRBV14	TRBD1	CASSHWVDRAHEQYF	TGTGCCAGCAGCCACTGGGTGGACAGGGCCCACGAGCAGTACTTC
-	TRBJ2-3	TRBV19	-	CASSPRGTGWTDTQYF	TGTGCCAGTAGTCCCCGCGGGACGGGTTGGACAGATACGCAGTATTTT
-	TRBJ2-7	TRBV24-1	-	CATSDRGSYEQYF	TGTGCCACCAGTGACCGGGGTTCCTACGAGCAGTACTTC
many	TRBJ2-1	TRBV15	-	CATSRARYNEQFF	TGTGCCACCAGCAGAGCACGTTACAATGAGCAGTTCTTC
-	TRBJ2-7	TRBV2	-	CASSLTIGGPSYEQYF	TGTGCCAGCAGCCTAACTATTGGGGGTCCTTCCTACGAGCAGTACTTC
-	TRBJ2-6	TRBV7-9	TRBD1	CASSPRDRAAGANVLTF	TGTGCCAGCAGCCCCCGGGACAGGGCAGCTGGGGCCAACGTCCTGACTTTC
many	TRBJ1-2	TRBV20-1	-	CSARDKGGYGYTF	TGCAGTGCTAGAGATAAAGGGGGCTATGGCTACACCTTC